This T cell receptor beta chain was captured in a study of cytomegalovirus exposure and HLA in healthy donors. Primers included in the PCR were 60 Vbeta and 13 Jbeta primers. Measured with immunoSEQ multiplex PCR; TCRdb has only the in-frame clones, and not every one. In the table there are around 150,000 clones, over 65% of which are singletons. The germline V and J ends were trimmed by 0 bases and 4 bases, with 10 bases remaining between them. Germline V gene sequence: CDR1 SGDLS, CDR2 YYNGEE. CDR3 size: 15 residues. For this clone: Its antigen remains unknown.

Notes on the study in general: Earlier analysis found most TCR beta V segments productive about 90% or about 30% of the time.

The source material was PBMCs. The sequence came from a man between 18 and 29 years old in good health and CMV-seropositive. V and J are TRBV9 and TRBJ1-4; D perhaps matches TRBD1 (6 bases). In DNA form, the CDR3 reads TGTGCCAGCAGCGTAGATACAGGGTTTAATGAAAAACTGTTTTTT. This gives the protein CASSVDTGFNEKLFF.